The source of this TCR beta chain is a study of blood T cell repertoires in COVID-19. Study-level background: Researchers got acute and convalescent COVID-19 samples from the United States, Italy and Spain. Nucleic acid was either cDNA or gDNA, and it came from T cells, B-cell-depleted T cells, or PBMCs.

Deletions cut 1 base from V and 5 bases from J, with 19 bases between. The CDR3 is made up of 17 amino acids. Germline V gene lookup returns CDR1 SGHVS and CDR2 FNYEAQ. In the original analysis: It was from reference gene primer amplification that nucleated cell counts were estimated. Measured with immunoSEQ multiplex PCR; TCRdb has only the in-frame clones, and not every one. The V and J calls and clone size come from that table; D and trimming were worked out from the DNA. The sample holds 99,000 or so clones; 90% to 95% are singletons and the top ten take around 6%. The receptor's source is a human donor in a cohort sampled during active COVID-19. The chain has TRBV7-6 and TRBJ2-3; D is uncertain. The specimen sequenced was peripheral blood. CDR3 sequence: CASSLVAETPHIDTQYF. DNA for the CDR3: TGTGCCAGCAGCTTAGTCGCGGAGACCCCCCACATAGATACGCAGTATTTT. The variable domain in full, completed from reference TRBV7-6 and TRBJ2-3, reads GAGVSQSPRYKVTKRGQDVALRCDPISGHVSLYWYRQALGQGPEFLTYFNYEAQQDKSGLPNDRFSAERPEGSISTLTIQRTEQRDSAMYRCASSLVAETPHIDTQYFGPGTRLTVL.